A single count supports the clone carrying this T cell receptor (beta chain). The CDR3 length is 18 residues. The V and J ends lost 5 bases and 0 bases, in that order; junction bases with no gene match: 10. The germline CDR1 and CDR2 sequences are DFQATT and SNEGSKA (reference sequence). This sample is drawn from a study of CD8 T cells in Susac syndrome. Reverse transcription used roughly 0.45 to 1 ug RNA and random hexamers. Using its own MiXCR run on the immunoSEQ multiplex PCR reads, TCRdb lists one record per CDR3 protein. Seen here are 90,000 to 150,000 distinct CDR3 sequences, 80% to 95% observed once, and the top ten hold 0.11% to 0.15%.

The receptor was derived from a human donor in good health. The rearrangement links TRBV20-1 to TRBJ2-6; 10 nucleotides agree with TRBD2. Sequenced material: CD4+ T cells from PBMCs. The CDR3, as DNA: TGCAGTGCTCTCAACCTAGCGGGAGTCTCCTCTGGGGCCAACGTCCTGACTTTC. This encodes CSALNLAGVSSGANVLTF.